The next 2 T cell receptor beta chains were all read from a single sample in a study of Ad26.COV2.S vaccination and SARS-CoV-2 variants. Sample treatment: some 19 received Ad26.COV2.S at low or high dose, single or two shots; several received placebo; per-sample allocation not given. Day 63 after the first injection of vaccine or placebo was the sampling time. Sequenced by immunoSEQ multiplex PCR; TCRdb stores in-frame clones only, minus some. Of about 420,000 clones in the sample, approximately 90% are singletons; the top ten hold 3.6%. The starting material was peripheral blood, obtained in a trial of Ad26.COV2.S vaccine versus placebo. These receptors all stem from a person aged 18-65 years who received the Ad26.COV2.S COVID-19 vaccine or a placebo.

The J gene is TRBJ2-1, the V gene TRBV7-9; 11 positions agree with TRBD2. The CDR3 has 14 residues. With 11 bases clipped from V and 3 bases from J, the junction kept 6 bases outside the gene matches. The germline V gene has CDR1 SEHNR and CDR2 FQNEAQ (reference sequence). The DNA for the CDR3 is TGTGCCCTCGGGCTAGCGGGGGGCTACAATGAGCAGTTCTTC. It specifies CALGLAGGYNEQFF.

The chain combines TRBV19 with TRBJ2-5, with D tentatively TRBD1 (6 bases). This CDR3 is 14 amino acids long. With 5 bases removed from V and 3 bases from J, the gap between germline ends came to 13 bases. CDR1 is LNHDA and CDR2 is SQIVND in the germline V gene (reference sequence). The CDR3 here is CASSWMGAEETQYF. In DNA, the CDR3 is TGTGCCAGTAGTTGGATGGGGGCCGAAGAGACCCAGTACTTC.